This T cell receptor beta chain was captured by sequencing in a study of breast tumors, draining lymph nodes, adjacent tissues. Samples came from axillary lymph nodes draining the breast cancer. This clonotype occurred many times. Its antigen is unidentified. CDR1 SGHRS and CDR2 YFSETQ come from the germline V gene. This CDR3 has 14 residues. Trimming took off 4 bases at V and 5 bases at J, with 15 bases between the two ends. TCRdb re-called the multiplex PCR reads through MiXCR, storing one row per CDR3 protein. The table lists 200,000 to 250,000 distinct CDR3 sequences, about 34% of them singletons, with about 3.3% in the top ten. Findings and limits, study-wide: Luminal-like breast cancer showed significantly greater tumor-nontumor repertoire similarity than basal-like breast cancer did. Tumor repertoires ranked between lymph nodes and nontumor tissue in diversity, with V and J gene preferences.

The chain uses TRBV5-1 and TRBJ2-5; D gene uncertain. The TCR was taken from a female donor with breast cancer. Some clones in this sample may be carry-over from other donors' samples. Sequencing was performed on axillary lymph node tissue. CDR3 amino acids: CASSLSSHGETQYF. The CDR3 region has the DNA TGCGCCAGCAGCCTTTCCTCCCATGGGGAGACCCAGTACTTC.